A single sample gave rise to the 28 T cell receptor beta chains below, sequenced in a study of human T cells and chemical hapten exposure (dated by TCRdb to the early 2020s). The time point label for this specimen denotes: pre-sensitization, week 0. This specimen's treatment or condition label, interpreted: therapeutic diphenylcyclopropenone sensitization with weekly scalp DPC. The library was prepared using RACE. Sequencing was performed on a NextSeq 500. TCRdb trimmed the raw reads at Q25, called clones with MiXCR and kept productive beta chains. CDR3 protein duplicates are merged, each entry listing the most common genes and DNA. In this sample the table shows 350,000 to 450,000 distinct CDR3 sequences, 5.1% of which occur a single time. The leading ten clones occupy approximately 2.4% of the sample. The sample was whole blood, taken in connection with sensitization to the hapten diphenylcyclopropenone (DPC). These receptor sequences come from a woman aged 50 to 60 with alopecia areata. Some clones in this sample may be carry-over from other donors' samples.

This clonotype turned up a few times. The gene calls are TRBV2 and TRBJ1-1; maybe TRBD1 (5 bases). Germline CDR1 reads SNHLY; CDR2 reads FYNNEI. Trimming shortened V by 6 bases and J by 8 bases, and 13 bases separated the two germline ends. The CDR3 is made up of 12 amino acids. CDR3 sequence (DNA): TGTGCCAGCAGATCGGGACGGATCGAAGCTTTCTTT. Translated, it gives CASRSGRIEAFF.

This rearrangement joins TRBV28 to TRBJ2-7; no clear D gene. CDR3 length: 10 residues. CDR1 MDHEN and CDR2 SYDVKM come from the germline V gene. V lost 3 bases, J lost 7 bases, and 4 bases lay in between. In DNA form, the CDR3 reads TGTGCCAGCAGTTTCCGGGAGCAGTACTTC. Translation: CASSFREQYF.

This clonotype was seen a few times. The rearrangement uses TRBV12-5 and TRBJ2-2, with no clear D. Deletions cut 7 bases from V and 7 bases from J, with 7 bases between. The CDR3 runs 11 residues. CDR1 and CDR2 from the germline V gene are LGHNT and FRNRAP. The CDR3 here is CASEGSGELFF. The CDR3 DNA follows: TGTGCTAGTGAGGGCAGCGGGGAGCTGTTTTTT. The full variable domain, with the rest looked up from reference TRBV12-5 and TRBJ2-2, is DARVTQTPRHKVTEMGQEVTMRCQPILGHNTVFWYRQTMMQGLELLAYFRNRAPLDDSGMPKDRFSAEMPDATLATLKIQPSEPRDSAVYFCASEGSGELFFGEGSRLTVL.

This clonotype has ten or more counts. This chain joins TRBV9 and TRBJ2-3; TRBD2 aligns across 11 bases. J gave up 1 base and V 2 bases, and 6 bases lay outside the gene matches. Germline V CDR1 and CDR2: SGDLS, YYNGEE. The CDR3 consists of 17 residues. This CDR3 is CASSVQTGLAGTDTQYF. The CDR3 DNA reads TGTGCCAGCAGCGTTCAGACGGGACTAGCGGGCACAGATACGCAGTATTTT.

In regard to this clonotype: A read error is possible here, since a much larger clone lies one base away. J is TRBJ2-7 and V is TRBV4-3; 8 positions agree with TRBD2. There are 16 residues in the CDR3. V lost 0 bases and J lost 4; bases outside the gene matches: 8. Germline CDR1 LGHNA, CDR2 YSLEER. The CDR3 nucleotides read TGCGCCAGCAGCCAAGATAGTGGACTAGCTGTGTACGAGCAGTACTTC. Translating it yields CASSQDSGLAVYEQYF.

This clonotype was recorded many times. The chain employs TRBV7-2 and TRBJ1-2, with TRBD1 matching over 8 bases. CDR1 is SGHTA, CDR2 FQGNSA, per germline. The CDR3 runs 14 residues. V lost 4 bases to trimming and J lost 7 bases; unmatched junction nucleotides: 8. The CDR3 DNA follows: TGTGCCAGCAGCTCCAGGGGGCAATGGTCTGGCTACACCTTC. Residues: CASSSRGQWSGYTF.

This clonotype was detected many times. The chain's CDR3 is CASRGLASEQYF. The CDR3 coding sequence is TGTGCCAGCAGAGGGCTAGCCTCCGAGCAGTACTTC. V is TRBV28 and J is TRBJ2-7; tentative D call: TRBD2 (5 bases). Trimming took off 6 bases at V and 6 bases at J, with 12 bases between the two ends. This CDR3 has 12 residues. Germline V gives CDR1 MDHEN, CDR2 SYDVKM.

This clonotype has at least ten counts. The rearrangement joins TRBV29-1 to TRBJ2-7, with D possibly being TRBD1 (5 bases). Trimming removed 6 bases from V and 2 bases from J, with 5 bases in between. Looked up from germline, CDR1 is SQVTM and CDR2 is ANQGSEA. The CDR3 covers 10 residues. The CDR3 coding sequence is TGCAGCGTGGACACCTACGAGCAGTACTTC. Amino acid sequence: CSVDTYEQYF.

The gene calls are TRBV21-1 and TRBJ1-2; TRBD1, the table's D call, lacks a check against the DNA. TRBV21-1 is reported as a pseudogene. The CDR3 is 17 residues long. The CDR3 reads CASSTLTPDSRPDGYTF. As DNA, the CDR3 is TGTGCCAGCAGCACACTGACCCCGGACAGTCGCCCAGATGGCTACACCTTC.

This sequence joins TRBV5-1 and TRBJ2-5; 10 bases are shared with TRBD2. The ends lost 4 bases at V and 2 bases at J; junction bases unmatched: 14. Germline CDR1 reads SGHRS; CDR2 reads YFSETQ. CDR3 length equals 18 residues. The CDR3 nucleotides read TGCGCCAGCAGCATTCTTAGCGGGGGGACTGCATTACAAGAGACCCAGTACTTC. It translates to CASSILSGGTALQETQYF.

Details on this clonotype: At one end, the junction sequence differs from germline, possibly due to a read error. The chain is built from TRBV6-5 and TRBJ2-7, with D perhaps matching TRBD1 (5 bases). The CDR3 runs 14 residues. The germline V gene has CDR1 MNHEY and CDR2 SVGAGI. CDR3 nucleotide sequence: TGCGCCAGCAGTTCTCAGGGTTACTCCTACGAGCAGTACTTC. This codes for CASSSQGYSYEQYF.

In its sample, this clonotype was seen many times. The gene calls are TRBV9 and TRBJ1-4, with 7 bases that match TRBD1. CDR1 is SGDLS and CDR2 is YYNGEE in the germline V gene. The CDR3 consists of 14 residues. Trimming cost V 4 bases and J 7 bases; bases outside gene matches: 7. CDR3 sequence: CASSKRQGGEKLFF. CDR3 in DNA: TGTGCCAGCAGCAAACGACAGGGCGGTGAAAAACTGTTTTTT.

V is TRBV9 and J is TRBJ2-7, with a tentative D call TRBD1 (6 bases). Germline V gives CDR1 SGDLS, CDR2 YYNGEE. This CDR3 is built from 14 residues. Between the trimmed V and J ends, which lost 5 bases and 3 bases, there was a span of 15 bases. The CDR3 bases are TGTGCCAGCAGTACGACAGGAAGCAACTACGAGCAGTACTTC. It codes for CASSTTGSNYEQYF. The entire variable domain, with the rest obtained from reference TRBV9 and TRBJ2-7, is as follows: DSGVTQTPKHLITATGQRVTLRCSPRSGDLSVYWYQQSLDQGLQFLIQYYNGEERAKGNILERFSAQQFPDLHSELNLSSLELGDSALYFCASSTTGSNYEQYFGPGTRLTVT.

This clonotype was counted a few times. The J gene is TRBJ2-5, the V gene TRBV6-1; 7 positions match TRBD2. In germline, CDR1 is MNHNS, CDR2 SASEGT. This CDR3 spans 13 amino acids. J was trimmed by 4 bases and V by 8 bases; bases with no gene match: 7. For the CDR3, the DNA is TGTGCCAGCCCAGCGGGGAGTTTAGAGACCCAGTACTTC. Amino acids: CASPAGSLETQYF.

J is TRBJ2-3 and V is TRBV27, with TRBD2 matching over 11 bases. The trim removed 7 bases at V and 6 bases at J, leaving 6 bases unmatched. The CDR3 loop spans 14 amino acids. Germline loops: CDR1 MNHEY, CDR2 SMNVEV (reference sequence). The CDR3 nucleotides are TGTGCCAGCACCCCACTAGCGGGAGTGGATACGCAGTATTTT. It codes for CASTPLAGVDTQYF.

This clonotype has only a few counts. The rearrangement joins TRBV7-2 to TRBJ2-4; D is unresolved. Germline loops: CDR1 SGHTA, CDR2 FQGNSA. Trimming cost V 1 base and J 8 bases, with 15 bases left between them. The CDR3 extends over 15 amino acids. This CDR3 reads CASSLGAGSNDIQYF. CDR3 nucleotide sequence: TGTGCCAGCAGCTTAGGGGCAGGATCGAACGACATTCAGTACTTC.

There are a few counts of this clonotype. The chain employs TRBV5-1 and TRBJ1-4; D perhaps matches TRBD1 (6 bases). Germline V gene lookup returns CDR1 SGHRS and CDR2 YFSETQ. The CDR3 contains 15 residues. The germline V and J ends were trimmed by 3 bases and 7 bases, with 16 bases remaining between them. The CDR3 reads CASSYRGQPGEKLFF. The CDR3 region has the DNA TGCGCCAGCAGCTACAGAGGACAGCCCGGTGAAAAACTGTTTTTT. Complete variable domain (other parts from reference TRBV5-1 and TRBJ1-4): KAGVTQTPRYLIKTRGQQVTLSCSPISGHRSVSWYQQTPGQGLQFLFEYFSETQRNKGNFPGRFSGRQFSNSRSEMNVSTLELGDSALYLCASSYRGQPGEKLFFGSGTQLSVL.

This clonotype occurred a few times. This chain links TRBV12-3 or TRBV12-4 with TRBJ1-2; 8 bases line up with TRBD1. After removal of 6 bases from V and 1 base from J, the junction contained 4 bases not matched to a gene. The CDR3 totals 14 residues. The chain's CDR3 is CASSLDRDNYGYTF. As DNA, the CDR3 is TGTGCCAGCAGCTTGGACAGGGATAACTATGGCTACACCTTC.

Of note for this clonotype: A single base separates this from a much larger clone, so it may be a read error. The rearrangement uses TRBV30 and TRBJ2-5, with D unresolved. The CDR3 spans 11 residues. Germline CDR1 GTSNPN, CDR2 SVGIG (reference sequence). V gave up 7 bases and J gave up 5 bases, with 11 bases separating them. This CDR3 is CALSSKETQYF. DNA for the CDR3: TGTGCCTTGAGCTCTAAGGAGACCCAGTACTTC.

This clonotype was seen repeatedly, ten times or more. V is TRBV11-2 and J is TRBJ1-2; D is undetermined. V was shortened by 0 bases and J by 7 bases, with 9 bases between the two germline ends. The CDR3 has 13 residues. The germline V gene encodes CDR1 SGHAT and CDR2 FQNNGV. CDR3 in amino acids: CASSLESSGGYTF. The CDR3 bases are TGTGCCAGCAGCTTAGAAAGCAGTGGTGGCTACACCTTC.

This chain joins TRBV27 and TRBJ1-5, with D unresolved. Germline V gene sequence: CDR1 MNHEY, CDR2 SMNVEV (reference sequence). V lost 4 bases, J lost 9 bases, and 13 bases lay in between. This CDR3 is 13 amino acids long. DNA of the CDR3: TGTGCCAGCAGTTGGGATATACGTCGGCCCCAGCATTTT. Translating it yields CASSWDIRRPQHF.

This clonotype has more than one count but fewer than ten. The chain uses TRBV30 and TRBJ2-5; D assignment may be TRBD1 or TRBD2 (5 bases each). The germline gives CDR1 GTSNPN, CDR2 SVGIG (reference sequence). Deletions cut 2 bases from V and 5 bases from J, with 12 bases between. This CDR3 is built from 13 residues. The CDR3 loop is CAWSFVGRETQYF. The CDR3, as DNA: TGTGCCTGGAGTTTCGTGGGACGGGAGACCCAGTACTTC.

The genes are TRBV2 and TRBJ1-2; 9 nucleotides line up with TRBD1. This CDR3 spans 15 amino acids. Germline assignment: CDR1 SNHLY and CDR2 FYNNEI. Trimming at V came to 9 bases and at J to 7 bases, leaving 15 bases not matched to a gene. The CDR3 DNA reads as TGTGCCAGTAGAAAGGGACAGGGTGAAGAGGGTGGCTACACCTTC. Translated: CASRKGQGEEGGYTF.

The chain employs TRBV5-5 and TRBJ1-1; no firm D call. CDR1 and CDR2 from the germline V gene are SGHKS and YYEKEE (reference sequence). The CDR3 runs 15 residues. Trimming took off 0 bases at V and 0 bases at J, with 9 bases between the two ends. The CDR3 DNA follows: TGTGCCAGCAGCTTGGTCCGAAACATGAACACTGAAGCTTTCTTT. Encoded protein: CASSLVRNMNTEAFF.

The chain uses TRBV5-1 and TRBJ2-3, with a weak D call TRBD2 (5 bases). This CDR3 is 15 amino acids long. Germline V gives CDR1 SGHRS, CDR2 YFSETQ. Trimming left V 2 bases short and J 4 bases short, with 14 bases between. CDR3 region: CASSFGSIQPDTQYF. CDR3 nucleotides: TGCGCCAGCAGCTTTGGGAGTATCCAACCAGATACGCAGTATTTT.

The gene calls are TRBV12-5 and TRBJ1-2; 10 bases are a match to TRBD1. Germline lookup yields CDR1 LGHNT and CDR2 FRNRAP. J lost 8 bases, V lost 4 bases, and 10 bases had no gene match. CDR3 size: 15 residues. CDR3 protein: CASGSSGQGGTGYTF. The CDR3 nucleotides are TGTGCTAGTGGTTCATCTGGACAGGGGGGAACAGGCTACACCTTC.

This clonotype was seen repeatedly, ten times or more. CDR3 nucleotide sequence: TGTGCCAGCAGTTACAGGGACACCGGGGAGCTGTTTTTT. Residues: CASSYRDTGELFF. This chain joins TRBV6-2 or TRBV6-3 and TRBJ2-2; D gene unclear. The V gene's germline CDR1 is MNHEY and CDR2 SVGEGT. Trimming left V 2 bases short and J 3 bases short, with 4 bases between. CDR3 length equals 13 residues.

This clonotype was counted ten times or more. The chain recombines TRBV4-1 with TRBJ2-5; 9 positions agree with TRBD1. There are 15 residues in the CDR3. CDR1 MGHRA and CDR2 YSYEKL come from the germline V gene. V dropped 4 bases and J dropped 4; count of bases not matched to a gene: 7. The CDR3, as DNA: TGCGCCAGCAGCCTTACCGGGACAGGGAGAGAGACCCAGTACTTC. Its protein is CASSLTGTGRETQYF.